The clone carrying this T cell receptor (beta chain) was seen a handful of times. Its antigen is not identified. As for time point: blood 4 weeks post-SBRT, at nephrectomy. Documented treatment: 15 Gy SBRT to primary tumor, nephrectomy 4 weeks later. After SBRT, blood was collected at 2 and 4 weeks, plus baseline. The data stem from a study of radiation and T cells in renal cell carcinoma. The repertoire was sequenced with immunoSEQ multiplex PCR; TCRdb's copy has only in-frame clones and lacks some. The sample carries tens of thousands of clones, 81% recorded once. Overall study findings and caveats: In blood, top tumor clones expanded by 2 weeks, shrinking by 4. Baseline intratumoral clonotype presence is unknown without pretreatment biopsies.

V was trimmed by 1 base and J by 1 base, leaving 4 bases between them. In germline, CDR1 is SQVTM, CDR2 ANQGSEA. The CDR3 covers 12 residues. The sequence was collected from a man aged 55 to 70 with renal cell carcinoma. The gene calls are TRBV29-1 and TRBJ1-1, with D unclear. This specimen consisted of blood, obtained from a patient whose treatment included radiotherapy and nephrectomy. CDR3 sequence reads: CSVEASNTEAFF. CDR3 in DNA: TGCAGCGTTGAAGCGTCGAACACTGAAGCTTTCTTT.